The clone carrying this TCR beta chain occurred a few times. Its antigen is as yet unknown. V was pared by 5 bases and J by 4 bases, with 17 bases between. CDR3 size: 15 residues. Germline V gene sequence: CDR1 LNHNV, CDR2 YYDKDF (reference sequence). These data are taken from a study of cytomegalovirus exposure and HLA in healthy donors. Regarding the study as a whole: Fewer N-insertions (relative to the roughly 700-donor mean) were reportedly seen in an Asian-associated ancestry cluster in a later analysis. Reportedly, TCR beta sequences accurately predicted HLA-A and HLA-B alleles in most subjects. Later analysis indicated greater clonal expansion among HLA-associated TCR beta chains than among equally common other chains. Most of the CMV-associated TCR beta chains (in a later analysis) appeared to be HLA-restricted.

The PCR was carried out with 60 Vbeta primers and 13 Jbeta primers. Measured with immunoSEQ multiplex PCR; TCRdb has only the in-frame clones, and not every one. The sample records under 130,000 clones, 70% being singletons. The TCR comes from a man aged 40-55 years in good health and CMV-seropositive. The sample consisted of PBMCs. The chain combines TRBV15 with TRBJ1-1, with a tentative D call TRBD1 (6 bases). The CDR3 DNA reads as TGTGCCACCAGCCTACAACAGGGTTTGGGCACTGAAGCTTTCTTT. It specifies CATSLQQGLGTEAFF.